The 14 T cell receptor beta chains listed next were all sequenced from one sample in a study of vaccination and CD4 T cells after COVID-19 (dated by TCRdb to between 2021 and 2024). The sample's treatment or condition label, in plain terms: roughly 11-day PBMC culture with coronavirus spike peptide pools or control peptides (ViraFEST assay). Antigen specificity for these receptors is unknown. Library prep was done by PCR. TCRdb lists the instrument as Illumina iSeq 100. DNA from cultured CD4+ T cells was subjected to TCR sequencing with the Oncomine TCR Beta short-read assay at the Johns Hopkins FTIC core. The public reads were quality trimmed at Q25 with fastp and then assembled into clones with MiXCR by TCRdb, keeping productive beta chains. Entries are consolidated by CDR3 protein sequence, retaining the most common genes and DNA. This sample gives under 15,000 distinct CDR3 sequences in total; 40% of them show up just once. The top ten hold over 9.5% of the sample.

Sequencing was carried out using CD4+ T cells from blood, cultured in vitro. The receptors come from a human donor who had recovered from COVID-19.

This chain connects TRBV12-3 or TRBV12-4 to TRBJ2-5, with 7 bases lining up with TRBD1. CDR3 length: 14 amino acids. The V and J ends lost 5 bases and 2 bases, in that order; junction bases with no gene match: 5. CDR3: CASSPTGLQETQYF. The CDR3 DNA sequence: TGTGCCAGCAGTCCGACAGGGCTTCAAGAGACCCAGTACTTC.

This chain joins TRBV6-8 and TRBJ2-3; the match to TRBD1 covers 7 bases. Germline assignment: CDR1 MNHGY and CDR2 SAAAGT. Losses at the gene ends were 8 bases for V and 14 bases for J; bases not matched to a gene: 19. This CDR3 comprises 14 residues. Written as DNA, the CDR3 is TGTGCCAGCCATGTCGGGCAGGGGGAAGTCGGCCGGTATTTT. Protein product: CASHVGQGEVGRYF.

This clonotype was counted a few times. This chain connects TRBV20-1 to TRBJ2-5, with D perhaps given as TRBD1 or TRBD2 (5 bases each). Germline CDR1 is DFQATT and CDR2 is SNEGSKA (reference sequence). CDR3 size: 11 residues. The CDR3 protein is CGGVRSETQYF. The CDR3 nucleotides are TGCGGGGGAGTTCGTTCAGAGACCCAGTACTTC.

To note about this clonotype: One end of the junction is discordant with germline, which a read error may explain. This chain joins TRBV5-1 and TRBJ2-3, with TRBD2 as a possible D gene (5 bases). From germline, CDR1 is SGHRS and CDR2 YFSETQ. CDR3 length: 14 residues. The CDR3 protein is CASSFQRNTDTQYF. CDR3 DNA sequence: TGTGCCAGCAGCTTTCAGCGGAACACAGATACGCAGTATTTT.

This rearrangement joins TRBV12-5 to TRBJ1-5; weak D call: TRBD1 (5 bases). Germline V gene data show CDR1 as LGHNT and CDR2 as FRNRAP. V lost 6 bases and J 3 bases, leaving 6 bases between the germline ends. The CDR3 sequence is 12 residues long. The CDR3 DNA follows: TGTGCTAGTGGACAGGACAATCAGCCCCAGCATTTT. It codes for CASGQDNQPQHF.

This clonotype has only a few counts. This rearrangement joins TRBV20-1 to TRBJ2-2, with 7 bases that match TRBD1. This CDR3 is built from 15 residues. Germline loops: CDR1 DFQATT, CDR2 SNEGSKA (reference sequence). V shed 4 bases, J shed 1 base, and the junction held 6 bases outside the gene matches. CDR3 sequence reads: CSANPTGMNTGELFF. The CDR3 bases are TGCAGTGCTAACCCGACAGGGATGAACACCGGGGAGCTGTTTTTT.

The CDR3 protein is CAISGYGELAGGNNEQFF. The CDR3 nucleotides are TGTGCCATCAGTGGTTACGGAGAACTAGCGGGAGGAAATAATGAGCAGTTCTTC. This chain links TRBV10-3 with TRBJ2-1; 12 nucleotides match TRBD2. Germline V gene data show CDR1 as ENHRY and CDR2 as SYGVKD. The CDR3 runs to 18 residues. V dropped 4 bases and J dropped 7; count of bases not matched to a gene: 14.

The chain links TRBV19 to TRBJ2-5; 8 nucleotides line up with TRBD2. Germline CDR1 LNHDA, CDR2 SQIVND (reference sequence). The length of the CDR3 is 16 residues. V dropped 3 bases and J dropped 4; count of bases not matched to a gene: 10. CDR3 region: CASSIKVLAGRETQYF. The CDR3 DNA sequence: TGTGCCAGTAGTATCAAAGTCCTAGCGGGTAGAGAGACCCAGTACTTC. Drawing the rest from reference TRBV19 and TRBJ2-5, the complete variable domain is DGGITQSPKYLFRKEGQNVTLSCEQNLNHDAMYWYRQDPGQGLRLIYYSQIVNDFQKGDIAEGYSVSREKKESFPLTVTSAQKNPTAFYLCASSIKVLAGRETQYFGPGTRLLVL.

The gene calls are TRBV12-3 or TRBV12-4 and TRBJ2-2; D remains ambiguous. The V end was cut by 5 bases, the J end by 4 bases, with 5 bases between. There are 12 residues in the CDR3. DNA for the CDR3: TGTGCCAGCAGTCCGCTCACCGGGGAGCTGTTTTTT. Its translation: CASSPLTGELFF.

This clonotype was seen a handful of times. The rearrangement joins TRBV4-3 to TRBJ2-5; 11 nucleotides agree with TRBD2. The ends lost 5 bases at V and 5 bases at J; junction bases unmatched: 4. Germline loops: CDR1 LGHNA, CDR2 YSLEER. The CDR3 runs to 14 residues. DNA of the CDR3: TGCGCCAGCAGCTTACTAGCGGGAGATGAGACCCAGTACTTC. The encoded protein is CASSLLAGDETQYF.

V is TRBV5-1 and J is TRBJ2-5; D is uncertain. The germline V gene has CDR1 SGHRS and CDR2 YFSETQ. This CDR3 contains 15 residues. V shed 9 bases and J shed 2 bases, with 20 bases lying between them. The CDR3 nucleotides are TGCGCCACAGCGAATGCAGTCTCACCGCAAGAGACCCAGTACTTC. This codes for CATANAVSPQETQYF.

This chain links TRBV6-5 with TRBJ1-2; 9 bases match TRBD1. Germline V gene lookup returns CDR1 MNHEY and CDR2 SVGAGI. There are 15 residues in the CDR3. Trimming took 2 bases from V and 6 from J; bases not matched to a gene: 7. CDR3 sequence (DNA): TGTGCCAGCAGTTACCCCGGGACAGGGTCGGATGGCTACACCTTC. Its translation: CASSYPGTGSDGYTF.

The chain carries TRBV2 and TRBJ2-3; 10 positions agree with TRBD2. With V trimmed by 7 bases and J by 4 bases, 5 bases remained unmatched. The CDR3 loop spans 14 amino acids. The germline V gene encodes CDR1 SNHLY and CDR2 FYNNEI. The CDR3 DNA sequence: TGTGCCAGCACCCTAGCGGGAGTCGCAGATACGCAGTATTTT. This encodes CASTLAGVADTQYF.

V usage is TRBV12-3 or TRBV12-4 and J usage is TRBJ1-6; TRBD1 might be the D (5 bases). The CDR3 is made up of 17 amino acids. V was shortened by 1 base and J by 2 bases, with 12 bases between the two germline ends. This CDR3 is CASSLVQGTTYNSPLHF. The DNA for the CDR3 is TGTGCCAGCAGTTTAGTTCAGGGCACGACCTATAATTCACCCCTCCACTTT.